This T cell receptor (beta chain) was retrieved from a study of CD8+CD57+ T cells in acquired aplastic anemia. Turning to the study itself: Roughly 3 ug was the average amount of DNA from sorted CD4+ and CD8+ cells.

Sequencing involved patients with CD8+CD57+ cell expansion previously shown by flow cytometry. TCR beta VDJ and CDR3 profiling used genomic DNA as template. TCRdb ran MiXCR on the reads and lists one entry per CDR3 protein. The sample comprises approximately 130,000 distinct CDR3 sequences, 55% to 70% of which are singletons, and roughly 29% rests with the top ten. This clonotype was counted only a few times. The source is a human donor with aplastic anemia. The sequencing input was sorted CD4+, CD8+, or CD8+CD57+ T cells (not recorded which) from PBMCs.

CDR3 nucleotides: TGTGCCAGCAGCCAATCTGGAGGCTACGAGCAGTACTTC. Its translation is CASSQSGGYEQYF. The chain joins TRBV7-9 to TRBJ2-7, with a weak D call TRBD2 (5 bases). The CDR3 contains 13 residues. Trimming shortened V by 5 bases and J by 3 bases, and 11 bases separated the two germline ends. Germline CDR1 is SEHNR and CDR2 is FQNEAQ (reference sequence).